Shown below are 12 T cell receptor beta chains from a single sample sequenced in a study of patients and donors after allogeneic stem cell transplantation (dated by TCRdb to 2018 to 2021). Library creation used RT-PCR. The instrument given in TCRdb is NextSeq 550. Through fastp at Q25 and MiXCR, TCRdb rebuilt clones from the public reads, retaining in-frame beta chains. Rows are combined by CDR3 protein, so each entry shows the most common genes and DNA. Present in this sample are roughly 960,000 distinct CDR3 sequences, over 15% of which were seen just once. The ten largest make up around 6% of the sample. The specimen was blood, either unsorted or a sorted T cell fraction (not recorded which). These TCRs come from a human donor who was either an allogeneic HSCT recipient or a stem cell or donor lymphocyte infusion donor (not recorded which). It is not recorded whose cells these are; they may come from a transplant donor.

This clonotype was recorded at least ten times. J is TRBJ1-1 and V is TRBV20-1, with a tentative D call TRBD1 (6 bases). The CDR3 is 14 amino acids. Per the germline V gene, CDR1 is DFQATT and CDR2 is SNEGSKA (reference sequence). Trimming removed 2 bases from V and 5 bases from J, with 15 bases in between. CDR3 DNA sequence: TGCAGTGCTAGATTATTCCAGGGGAGGACTGAAGCTTTCTTT. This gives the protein CSARLFQGRTEAFF.

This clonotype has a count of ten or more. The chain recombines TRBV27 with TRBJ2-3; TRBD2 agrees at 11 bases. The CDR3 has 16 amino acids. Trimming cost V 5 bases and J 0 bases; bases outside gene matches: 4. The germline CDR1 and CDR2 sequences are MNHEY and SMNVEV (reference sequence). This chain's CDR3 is CASSTRLAGSTDTQYF. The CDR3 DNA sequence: TGTGCCAGCAGTACAAGACTAGCGGGAAGCACAGATACGCAGTATTTT.

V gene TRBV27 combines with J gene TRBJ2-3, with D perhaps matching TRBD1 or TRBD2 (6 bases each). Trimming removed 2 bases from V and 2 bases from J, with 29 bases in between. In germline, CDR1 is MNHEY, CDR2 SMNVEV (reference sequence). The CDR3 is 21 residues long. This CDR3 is CASSLRSAGGGGSFNTDTQYF. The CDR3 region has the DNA TGTGCCAGCAGTTTAAGATCGGCCGGAGGAGGGGGGTCGTTTAACACAGATACGCAGTATTTT.

The CDR3 is CASSWRPPYNEQFF. The CDR3 region has the DNA TGTGCCAGCAGTTGGAGGCCCCCCTACAATGAGCAGTTCTTC. J is TRBJ2-1 and V is TRBV6-5; D is perhaps TRBD2 (5 bases). Per the germline V gene, CDR1 is MNHEY and CDR2 is SVGAGI. Trimming left V 4 bases short and J 2 bases short, with 9 bases between. CDR3 length: 14 residues.

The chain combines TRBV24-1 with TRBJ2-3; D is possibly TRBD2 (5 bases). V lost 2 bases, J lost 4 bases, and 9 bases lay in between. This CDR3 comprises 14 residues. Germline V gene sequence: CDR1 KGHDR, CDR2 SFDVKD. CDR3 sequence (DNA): TGTGCCACCAGTGATTCTCGGGGAGCAGATACGCAGTATTTT. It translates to CATSDSRGADTQYF.

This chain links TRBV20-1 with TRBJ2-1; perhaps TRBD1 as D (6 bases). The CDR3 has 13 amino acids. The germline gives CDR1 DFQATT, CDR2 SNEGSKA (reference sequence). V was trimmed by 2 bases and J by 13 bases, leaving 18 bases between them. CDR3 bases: TGCAGTGCTAGAACACGGACAGTCCGAGAACAGTTCTTC. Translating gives CSARTRTVREQFF.

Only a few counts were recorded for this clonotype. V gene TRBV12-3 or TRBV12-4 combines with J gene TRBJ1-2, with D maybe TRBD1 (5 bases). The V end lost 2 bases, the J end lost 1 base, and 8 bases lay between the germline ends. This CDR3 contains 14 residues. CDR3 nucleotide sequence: TGTGCCAGCAGTTTACGGGGGGATAACTATGGCTACACCTTC. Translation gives CASSLRGDNYGYTF.

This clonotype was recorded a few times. CDR3 DNA: TGTGCCAGCAGCGTCGGACTAGCGGGGAGTCAGTTCTTC. Its translation: CASSVGLAGSQFF. This chain joins TRBV9 and TRBJ2-1; 12 nucleotides agree with TRBD2. V lost 2 bases to trimming and J lost 13 bases; unmatched junction nucleotides: 4. Germline V gene data show CDR1 as SGDLS and CDR2 as YYNGEE. This CDR3 comprises 13 residues.

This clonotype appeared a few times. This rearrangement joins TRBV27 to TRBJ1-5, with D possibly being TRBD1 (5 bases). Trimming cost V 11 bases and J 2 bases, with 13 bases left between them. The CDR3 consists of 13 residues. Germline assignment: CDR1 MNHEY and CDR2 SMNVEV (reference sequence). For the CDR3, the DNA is TGTGCCGGCTCAGGGATGGGCAATCAGCCCCAGCATTTT. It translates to CAGSGMGNQPQHF.

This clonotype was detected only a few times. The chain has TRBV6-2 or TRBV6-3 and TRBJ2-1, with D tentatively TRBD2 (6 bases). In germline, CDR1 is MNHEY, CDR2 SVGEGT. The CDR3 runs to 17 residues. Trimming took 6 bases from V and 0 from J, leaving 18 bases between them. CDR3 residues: CASRGAMGLSSYNEQFF. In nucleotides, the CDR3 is TGTGCCAGCAGGGGCGCAATGGGACTCAGCTCCTACAATGAGCAGTTCTTC.

The CDR3 DNA follows: TGCGCCAGCAGCGCGACAGTCTACGAGCAGTACTTC. It specifies CASSATVYEQYF. The chain links TRBV5-1 to TRBJ2-7; weak D call: TRBD1 (5 bases). Between the trimmed V and J ends, which lost 4 bases and 3 bases, there was a span of 8 bases. This CDR3 is built from 12 residues. Germline values: CDR1 SGHRS, CDR2 YFSETQ.

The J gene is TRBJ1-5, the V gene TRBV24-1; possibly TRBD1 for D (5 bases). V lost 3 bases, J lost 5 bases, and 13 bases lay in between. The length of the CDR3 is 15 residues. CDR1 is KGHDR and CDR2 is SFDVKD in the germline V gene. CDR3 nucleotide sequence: TGTGCCACCAGTGATGGAGCACGGGGGTATCAGCCCCAGCATTTT. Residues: CATSDGARGYQPQHF.